The rows below give T cell receptor beta chains drawn from one sample of a study of CD8+ T cells in alopecia areata. Clones were read by immunoSEQ multiplex PCR, and TCRdb kept only the in-frame ones, dropping some. The sample holds approximately 160,000 clones; around 59% are singletons and the top ten take about 14%. This specimen was CD4+ T cells sorted from blood, taken at week 24, from a patient treated with tofacitinib. The receptors derive from a human donor with alopecia areata. The CDR3 runs from the conserved cysteine through the conserved F or W. The order of the fields is J gene, D gene, V gene, CDR3 protein. D genes are given only for firm matches.

TRBJ2-7 . TRBV10-3 CASKSKVYEQYF
TRBJ2-3 . TRBV6-5 CASSYSGTGDTQYF
TRBJ2-3 TRBD2 TRBV25-1 CASSLPGGLAGDTQYF
TRBJ1-1 . TRBV30 CAWSVQPNTEAFF
TRBJ1-2 . TRBV2 CASSGAGYGYTF
TRBJ1-1 . TRBV18 CASSNLQGGTEAFF
TRBJ1-1 . TRBV29-1 CSVGAGDLEAFF
TRBJ1-4 . TRBV2 CASGGRNEKLFF
TRBJ2-1 TRBD2 TRBV2 CASRTSGRNEQFF
TRBJ1-2 . TRBV30 CAWSVQGANYGYTF
TRBJ2-7 . TRBV29-1 CSVGDPGGEQYF
TRBJ2-3 . TRBV7-2 CASSSYRAADTQYF
TRBJ1-5 . TRBV7-2 CASSLAGTGIGQPQHF
TRBJ2-5 . TRBV5-1 CASSAGTQQETQYF
TRBJ2-6 . TRBV7-2 CASSLQRLFSGANVLTF
TRBJ2-5 TRBD2 TRBV11-2 CASSLSASGGHQRETQYF
TRBJ1-1 . TRBV6-5 CASSEGSEAFF
TRBJ2-1 TRBD2 TRBV27 CTTQYGGGAYNEQFF
TRBJ2-5 . TRBV5-6 CASSSLGGAEAETQYF
TRBJ1-5 . TRBV6-5 CASSGREGDQPQHF
TRBJ2-2 TRBD1 TRBV13 CASSGGPGGNTGELFF
TRBJ1-1 . TRBV29-1 CSVKRDTEAFF
TRBJ1-5 . TRBV23-1 CASSQVAVYSNQPQHF
TRBJ2-5 . TRBV7-7 CASSLAMGNQETQYF
TRBJ2-7 . TRBV2 CASSRGLSYEQYF
TRBJ2-3 . TRBV30 CAWSFGTDTQYF
TRBJ1-1 TRBD1 TRBV5-1 CASSLDGTAYTEAFF
TRBJ1-2 . TRBV29-1 CSVAPVLANYGYTF
TRBJ1-1 . TRBV30 CAWSGKKAFF
TRBJ2-3 TRBD2 TRBV9 CASSPRLAQSTDTQYF
TRBJ1-1 TRBD1 TRBV5-6 CASSLRQGAITEAFF
TRBJ1-1 . TRBV18 CASSPQTPRNTEAFF
TRBJ1-2 . TRBV25-1 CASSEAGRNYGYTF
TRBJ2-3 TRBD1 TRBV14 CASSRQGSTDTQYF
TRBJ2-5 . TRBV29-1 CSVDLGQGETQYF
TRBJ1-2 TRBD1 TRBV23-1 CASKIAGGVYGYTF
TRBJ2-7 . TRBV29-1 CSGGSSYEQYF
TRBJ1-1 TRBD1 TRBV7-9 CASSPGQGMNTEAFF
TRBJ1-5 TRBD1 TRBV2 CASRQGGSNQPQHF
TRBJ2-5 . TRBV29-1 CSVDRAETQYF
TRBJ2-5 TRBD1 TRBV27 CASSSRTGGMTQYF
TRBJ2-3 . TRBV27 CASSPQPSRTDTQYF
TRBJ1-1 . TRBV9 CASSSTPGRGNTEAFF
TRBJ1-2 TRBD1 TRBV29-1 CSVGEGQGANYGYTF
TRBJ1-5 . TRBV27 CASSSRNSNQPQHF
TRBJ2-2 . TRBV15 CATSGVNTGELFF
TRBJ2-7 . TRBV5-1 CASSLLGEGEQYF
TRBJ1-1 . TRBV30 CAWSSPPPRGGTEAFF
TRBJ2-1 TRBD1 TRBV5-1 CASSYGTQGVGEQFF
TRBJ1-1 . TRBV29-1 CSVSGRMNTEAFF